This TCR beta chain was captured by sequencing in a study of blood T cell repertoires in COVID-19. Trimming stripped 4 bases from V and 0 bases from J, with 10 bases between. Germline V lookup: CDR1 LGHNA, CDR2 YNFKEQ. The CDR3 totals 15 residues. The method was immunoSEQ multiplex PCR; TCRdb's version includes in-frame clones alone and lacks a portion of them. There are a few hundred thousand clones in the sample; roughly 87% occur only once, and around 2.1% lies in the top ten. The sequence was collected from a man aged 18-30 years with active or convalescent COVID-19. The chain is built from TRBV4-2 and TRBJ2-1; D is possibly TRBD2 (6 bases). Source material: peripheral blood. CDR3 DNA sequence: TGTGCCAGCAGCCTCCAGACTAGCTCCTACAATGAGCAGTTCTTC. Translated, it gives CASSLQTSSYNEQFF.